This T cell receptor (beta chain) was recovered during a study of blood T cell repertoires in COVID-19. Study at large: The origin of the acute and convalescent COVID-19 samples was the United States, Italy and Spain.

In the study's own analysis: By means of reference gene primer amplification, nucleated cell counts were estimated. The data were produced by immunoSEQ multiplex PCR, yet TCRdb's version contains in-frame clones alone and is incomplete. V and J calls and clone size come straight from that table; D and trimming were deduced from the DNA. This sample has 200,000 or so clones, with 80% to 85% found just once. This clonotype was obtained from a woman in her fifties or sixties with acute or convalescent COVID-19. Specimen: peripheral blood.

The CDR3 sequence: CASSLISPVYGYTF. The DNA for the CDR3 is TGTGCCAGCAGCTTGATTTCGCCAGTCTATGGCTACACCTTC. The rearrangement links TRBV5-6 to TRBJ1-2, with D unresolved. CDR1 is SGHDT and CDR2 is YYEEEE in the germline V gene. CDR3 size: 14 residues. Trimming removed 1 base from V and 4 bases from J, with 11 bases in between.